Shown below are 20 T cell receptor beta chains from a single sample sequenced in a study of blood T cell repertoires in COVID-19. Libraries were prepared by immunoSEQ multiplex PCR; TCRdb keeps only in-frame clonotypes and omits some of them. This table has tens of thousands of clones, about 70% appearing once. Sequencing was carried out using peripheral blood. The receptors shown here come from an elderly woman with active or convalescent COVID-19.

The J gene is TRBJ2-1, the V gene TRBV21-1; the table calls TRBD2, which could not be checked here. TRBV21-1 represents a pseudogene. The CDR3 has 14 residues. CDR3 DNA sequence: TGTGCCAGCGCTGGGGGGGCTTCCTACAATGAGCAGTTCTTC. Its protein is CASAGGASYNEQFF.

The table lists this clone with a count of one. The chain has TRBV5-4 and TRBJ1-4; 7 bases are a match to TRBD1. V shed 4 bases and J 5 bases; nucleotides not matched to a gene: 8. Germline assignment: CDR1 SGHNT and CDR2 YYREEE (reference sequence). CDR3 size: 15 residues. CDR3 amino acids: CASSADRDRNEKLFF. Written as DNA, the CDR3 is TGTGCCAGCAGCGCCGACCGGGACAGAAATGAAAAACTGTTTTTT.

The V call is TRBV6-5, the J call TRBJ1-5; 7 bases fit TRBD1. J was trimmed by 4 bases and V by 6 bases; bases with no gene match: 6. The CDR3 consists of 14 residues. Germline values: CDR1 MNHEY, CDR2 SVGAGI. CDR3 region: CASRSGGWNQPQHF. CDR3 DNA sequence: TGTGCCAGCAGGTCAGGGGGTTGGAATCAGCCCCAGCATTTT.

CDR3 residues: CASSLTPDRVTEAFF. CDR3 bases: TGCGCCAGCAGCTTGACCCCCGACAGGGTCACTGAAGCTTTCTTT. The chain combines TRBV5-1 with TRBJ1-1; the match to TRBD1 covers 7 bases. V gave up 1 base and J gave up 4 bases; unmatched junction bases: 7. Germline assignment: CDR1 SGHRS and CDR2 YFSETQ. This CDR3 spans 15 amino acids. Based on the CDR3 plus reference TRBV5-1 and TRBJ1-1, the full variable domain is KAGVTQTPRYLIKTRGQQVTLSCSPISGHRSVSWYQQTPGQGLQFLFEYFSETQRNKGNFPGRFSGRQFSNSRSEMNVSTLELGDSALYLCASSLTPDRVTEAFFGQGTRLTVV.

This clone showed up just a few times. This chain uses TRBV6-2 or TRBV6-3 with TRBJ2-5; the D is unclear. Germline CDR1 and CDR2: MNHEY and SVGEGT. V shed 5 bases and J shed 5 bases, with 15 bases lying between them. This CDR3 has 14 residues. The CDR3 loop is CASSPDILVETQYF. CDR3 sequence (DNA): TGTGCCAGCAGTCCCGACATATTGGTGGAGACCCAGTACTTC.

The chain employs TRBV30 and TRBJ1-3, with D perhaps matching TRBD1 (6 bases). V was clipped by 7 bases and J by 4 bases, with 20 bases between them. The CDR3 contains 15 residues. CDR1 is GTSNPN and CDR2 is SVGIG in the germline V gene (reference sequence). The CDR3 loop is CALTQGLALGNTIYF. CDR3 nucleotides: TGTGCCTTAACACAGGGACTAGCCCTGGGAAACACCATATATTTT.

The V gene is TRBV5-6, the J gene TRBJ1-6; D is perhaps TRBD1 (5 bases). Germline-derived CDR1 and CDR2 are SGHDT and YYEEEE. The CDR3 has 14 residues. V was pared by 0 bases and J by 9 bases, with 10 bases between. The CDR3 sequence is CASSLGRVVSPLHF. The CDR3 bases are TGTGCCAGCAGCTTGGGCAGGGTAGTTTCACCCCTCCACTTT.

The chain couples TRBV6-5 to TRBJ2-2; TRBD1 agrees at 7 bases. J lost 6 bases, V lost 6 bases, and 4 bases had no gene match. Germline CDR1 reads MNHEY; CDR2 reads SVGAGI. The CDR3 loop spans 13 amino acids. The DNA of the CDR3 is TGTGCCAGCAGCCAGGGGGTGTCCGGGGAGCTGTTTTTT. Amino acid sequence: CASSQGVSGELFF.

This chain connects TRBV5-6 to TRBJ2-3; 10 bases align to TRBD1. CDR1 and CDR2 from the germline V gene are SGHDT and YYEEEE. The ends lost 4 bases at V and 4 bases at J; junction bases unmatched: 6. This CDR3 spans 15 amino acids. CDR3 residues: CASSPDRGSPDTQYF. CDR3 sequence (DNA): TGTGCCAGCAGCCCGGACAGGGGGTCTCCAGATACGCAGTATTTT. Full variable domain (rest looked up from reference TRBV5-6 and TRBJ2-3): DAGVTQSPTHLIKTRGQQVTLRCSPKSGHDTVSWYQQALGQGPQFIFQYYEEEERQRGNFPDRFSGHQFPNYSSELNVNALLLGDSALYLCASSPDRGSPDTQYFGPGTRLTVL.

The chain recombines TRBV5-1 with TRBJ2-5, with no clear D. The V end was cut by 5 bases, the J end by 0 bases, with 5 bases between. This CDR3 is built from 12 residues. Germline values: CDR1 SGHRS, CDR2 YFSETQ. The CDR3 DNA is TGCGCCAGCAGATTATACCAAGAGACCCAGTACTTC. Translation gives CASRLYQETQYF.

Turning to this clone: Other DNA variants within this sample encode the same CDR3. The J gene is TRBJ2-3, the V gene TRBV3-1 (or the pseudogene TRBV3-2), with D possibly TRBD2 on 5 matching bases. Germline values: CDR1 LGHDT, CDR2 YNNKEL (reference sequence). V was pared by 4 bases and J by 4 bases, with 9 bases between. The CDR3 loop spans 13 amino acids. The CDR3 region has the DNA TGTGCCAGCAGCCCCGAGGGTGCAGATACGCAGTATTTT. Amino acid sequence: CASSPEGADTQYF.

The chain couples TRBV7-6 to TRBJ2-1; 9 bases agree with TRBD2. This CDR3 has 17 residues. The ends lost 4 bases at V and 10 bases at J; junction bases unmatched: 17. Germline assignment: CDR1 SGHVS and CDR2 FNYEAQ. The CDR3 loop is CASSSHRLAALSGEQFF. Here the CDR3 DNA reads TGTGCCAGCAGCTCCCACAGACTAGCGGCCTTATCAGGGGAGCAGTTCTTC.

DNA for the CDR3: TGCGCCAGCAGCTTGGTTCCAGGGACAACCTACGAGCAGTACTTC. Translated: CASSLVPGTTYEQYF. The chain recombines TRBV5-1 with TRBJ2-7, with D tentatively TRBD1 (6 bases). Germline CDR1 and CDR2: SGHRS and YFSETQ. V was trimmed by 0 bases and J by 2 bases, leaving 12 bases between them. CDR3 length equals 15 residues.

This chain joins TRBV6-5 and TRBJ2-7, with a possible D match to TRBD1 (6 bases). V lost 0 bases and J lost 4, with 10 bases in between. Per germline, CDR1 MNHEY and CDR2 SVGAGI. The CDR3 is 14 residues long. The CDR3 DNA reads as TGTGCCAGCAGTTACTCATCAAGGGGGTACGAGCAGTACTTC. This encodes CASSYSSRGYEQYF.

The V gene is TRBV18, the J gene TRBJ1-1; possibly TRBD1 for D (5 bases). Germline V gene lookup returns CDR1 KGHSH and CDR2 LQKENI. Deletions cut 4 bases from V and 9 bases from J, with 12 bases between. The CDR3 consists of 12 residues. CDR3 sequence: CASSLLQEKAFF. The CDR3 bases are TGTGCCAGCTCACTCTTACAGGAAAAAGCTTTCTTT.

The chain carries TRBV10-1 and TRBJ2-1; D unresolved. The germline V gene has CDR1 WNHNN and CDR2 SYGVQD (reference sequence). This CDR3 is 13 amino acids long. V shed 5 bases and J shed 2 bases, with 7 bases lying between them. In DNA form, the CDR3 reads TGCGCCAGCAGTTTGGAGACCTACAATGAGCAGTTCTTC. It is translated as CASSLETYNEQFF.

This rearrangement joins TRBV12-3 or TRBV12-4 to TRBJ2-7; D is possibly TRBD1 (6 bases). The V gene lost 5 bases and the J gene lost 7 bases, with 15 bases spanning the gap. This CDR3 region has 13 residues. The CDR3 DNA follows: TGTGCCAGCAGTACGACAGGCCTGGGGGAGCAGTACTTC. It is translated as CASSTTGLGEQYF.

The chain employs TRBV12-3 or TRBV12-4 and TRBJ1-1, with D perhaps TRBD1 (6 bases). V lost 3 bases and J 5 bases, leaving 10 bases between the germline ends. CDR3 length: 13 amino acids. The chain's CDR3 is CASSFYRETEAFF. The CDR3, as DNA: TGTGCCAGCAGTTTCTACAGGGAGACTGAAGCTTTCTTT.

About this clone itself: This CDR3 is also generated by other DNA sequences in the sample. The V and J genes are TRBV24-1 and TRBJ1-5; 10 nucleotides align to TRBD1. CDR1 is KGHDR, CDR2 SFDVKD, per germline. The CDR3 has 18 residues. Germline trimming cut 4 bases from V and 2 bases from J; bases unmatched to any gene: 10. The DNA for the CDR3 is TGTGCCACCAGTGACTCCCGGGACAGGGGAGTAGGCAATCAGCCCCAGCATTTT. Translating it yields CATSDSRDRGVGNQPQHF.

The chain links TRBV7-3 to TRBJ2-3; TRBD2 matches at 7 bases. The length of the CDR3 is 15 residues. Germline CDR1 SGHTA, CDR2 FQGTGA. The trim removed 1 base at V and 3 bases at J, leaving 4 bases unmatched. Here the CDR3 DNA reads TGTGCCAGCAGCTTAAATGCGGGGGAAACAGATACGCAGTATTTT. Translation gives CASSLNAGETDTQYF.